The 30 T cell receptor beta chains listed next were all sequenced from one sample in a study of radiation and T cells in renal cell carcinoma. Assay used: immunoSEQ multiplex PCR; TCRdb lists only in-frame clones, some missing. In the table there are around 60,000 clones, roughly 79% of which are singletons. Stated time point: blood 2 weeks post-SBRT. Described treatment: 15 Gy SBRT to primary tumor, nephrectomy 4 weeks later. Sequenced here: blood, sampled from a patient whose treatment included radiotherapy and nephrectomy. The receptors were gathered from a man in his sixties with renal cell carcinoma.

The chain recombines TRBV11-2 with TRBJ1-6, with D perhaps TRBD1 (5 bases). Germline CDR1 and CDR2: SGHAT and FQNNGV. Deletions cut 4 bases from V and 9 bases from J, with 13 bases between. This CDR3 region has 14 residues. The CDR3 sequence is CASSSPGGGSPLHF. CDR3 DNA sequence: TGTGCCAGCAGCTCGCCCGGGGGAGGTTCACCCCTCCACTTT.

Concerning this clone itself: Germline and junction disagree at one end, which may indicate a read error. V is TRBV7-3 and J is TRBJ2-2, with 9 positions matching TRBD2. The germline gives CDR1 SGHTA, CDR2 FQGTGA. This CDR3 is 13 amino acids long. The CDR3 spells CASTLAGAGELFF. The CDR3 DNA is TGTGCCAGCACCTTAGCGGGAGCCGGGGAGCTGTTTTTT.

The chain recombines TRBV10-3 with TRBJ1-1; possibly TRBD1 for D (6 bases). Per the germline V gene, CDR1 is ENHRY and CDR2 is SYGVKD. The V gene lost 10 bases and the J gene lost 1 base, with 19 bases spanning the gap. This CDR3 is built from 15 residues. CDR3 bases: TGTGCCACAGAGGGAACCACAGGGTCGAACACTGAAGCTTTCTTT. Translated: CATEGTTGSNTEAFF.

This chain links TRBV27 with TRBJ2-1; 9 bases agree with TRBD2. Looked up from germline, CDR1 is MNHEY and CDR2 is SMNVEV (reference sequence). This CDR3 spans 15 amino acids. V was clipped by 4 bases and J by 3 bases; unmatched bases: 4. The CDR3 reads CASSYLAGNYNEQFF. The CDR3 DNA is TGTGCCAGCAGTTACCTAGCGGGGAACTACAATGAGCAGTTCTTC.

This chain connects TRBV19 to TRBJ2-5; D unresolved. Germline CDR1 LNHDA, CDR2 SQIVND (reference sequence). The V end lost 0 bases, the J end lost 4 bases, and 12 bases lay between the germline ends. The CDR3 totals 15 residues. CDR3 DNA sequence: TGTGCCAGTAGTATAGATCAGCGCACCAGAGAGACCCAGTACTTC. Translating gives CASSIDQRTRETQYF.

The rearrangement links TRBV7-2 to TRBJ2-4; 7 nucleotides align to TRBD2. The V segment lost 5 bases and the J segment 7 bases; nucleotides outside the gene matches: 5. CDR3 size: 13 residues. Germline V lookup: CDR1 SGHTA, CDR2 FQGNSA. CDR3 sequence (DNA): TGTGCCAGCAGCCCCGACGGGGGGAACATTCAGTACTTC. It encodes CASSPDGGNIQYF.

For this clone: The germline gene is not matched at one end of the junction; a read error may be the cause. V usage is TRBV7-8 and J usage is TRBJ2-7; 9 bases fit TRBD1. Germline V CDR1 and CDR2: SGHVS, FQNEAQ. The CDR3 runs 11 residues. CDR3 sequence: CASSLRDRASF. Written as DNA, the CDR3 is TGTGCCAGCAGCTTACGGGACAGGGCATCTTTC.

The J gene is TRBJ2-5, the V gene TRBV7-2; no clear D gene. V was pared by 5 bases and J by 5 bases, with 9 bases between. This CDR3 is built from 12 residues. The germline V gene encodes CDR1 SGHTA and CDR2 FQGNSA. CDR3 sequence (DNA): TGTGCCAGCAGCCCCTACGGTGAGACCCAGTACTTC. Translation gives CASSPYGETQYF.

V and J are TRBV21-1 and TRBJ2-7; the D call TRBD1 from the table was never checked on the DNA. TRBV21-1 is flagged as a pseudogene. The CDR3 covers 14 residues. The CDR3 DNA reads as TGTGCCAGCAGCCCTGGGACAGCACCCTACGAGCAGTACTTC. Translation gives CASSPGTAPYEQYF.

The V call is TRBV10-1, the J call TRBJ2-3; D may be TRBD2 (6 bases). V was trimmed by 0 bases and J by 6 bases, leaving 10 bases between them. The CDR3 extends over 14 amino acids. Germline CDR1 is WNHNN and CDR2 is SYGVQD (reference sequence). CDR3 in DNA: TGCGCCAGCAGTGAGTCGGTGGCGGGGGATACGCAGTATTTT. Protein product: CASSESVAGDTQYF.

This clone has more than one count but fewer than ten. CDR3 loop: CASRQTSGDTQYF. CDR3 bases: TGCGCCAGCAGGCAGACTAGCGGCGATACGCAGTATTTT. The chain uses TRBV5-1 and TRBJ2-3; TRBD2 matches at 9 bases. Trimming removed 5 bases from V and 6 bases from J; junction bases left unmatched: 4. Per germline, CDR1 SGHRS and CDR2 YFSETQ. This CDR3 comprises 13 residues. Combining the CDR3 with reference TRBV5-1 and TRBJ2-3 gives the whole variable domain KAGVTQTPRYLIKTRGQQVTLSCSPISGHRSVSWYQQTPGQGLQFLFEYFSETQRNKGNFPGRFSGRQFSNSRSEMNVSTLELGDSALYLCASRQTSGDTQYFGPGTRLTVL.

This chain joins TRBV5-1 and TRBJ1-4, with 7 positions matching TRBD1. V lost 4 bases and J lost 8; bases outside the gene matches: 8. The CDR3 has 14 amino acids. Germline-derived CDR1 and CDR2 are SGHRS and YFSETQ. As DNA, the CDR3 is TGCGCCAGCAGCCTTGGACAGGTGGACGAAAAACTGTTTTTT. This translates into CASSLGQVDEKLFF.

The chain uses TRBV11-2 and TRBJ2-5, with 9 bases aligning to TRBD1. The length of the CDR3 is 14 residues. The trim removed 6 bases at V and 5 bases at J, leaving 7 bases unmatched. The germline CDR1 and CDR2 sequences are SGHAT and FQNNGV. The CDR3 loop is CASRGDRAIETQYF. The CDR3 DNA is TGTGCCAGCAGGGGGGACAGGGCGATTGAGACCCAGTACTTC.

This clone was seen only a few times. V gene TRBV27 combines with J gene TRBJ1-6, with 8 positions matching TRBD1. J gave up 9 bases and V 5 bases, and 9 bases lay outside the gene matches. The germline V gene encodes CDR1 MNHEY and CDR2 SMNVEV (reference sequence). This CDR3 has 15 residues. The CDR3 loop is CASSPNGQGFSPLHF. In DNA form, the CDR3 reads TGTGCCAGCAGTCCCAACGGACAGGGCTTTTCACCCCTCCACTTT.

In regard to this clone: Within the sample, other DNA sequences also encode this same CDR3. The chain employs TRBV30 and TRBJ1-2, with no clear D. Germline CDR1 GTSNPN, CDR2 SVGIG (reference sequence). Trimming pared 0 bases from V and 0 bases from J, leaving 5 bases between. The CDR3 runs to 13 residues. For the CDR3, the DNA is TGTGCCTGGAGTGTGGAGGCTAACTATGGCTACACCTTC. Residues: CAWSVEANYGYTF. The full variable domain, in which reference TRBV30 and TRBJ1-2 provide the parts outside the CDR3, is SQTIHQWPATLVQPVGSPLSLECTVEGTSNPNLYWYRQAAGRGLQLLFYSVGIGQISSEVPQNLSASRPQDRQFILSSKKLLLSDSGFYLCAWSVEANYGYTFGSGTRLTVV.

The chain couples TRBV13 to TRBJ1-2; 7 bases are a match to TRBD1. Germline CDR1 PRHDT, CDR2 FYEKMQ (reference sequence). The CDR3 is made up of 15 amino acids. V was pared by 0 bases and J by 4 bases, with 5 bases of the junction left unmatched. CDR3 amino acids: CASSLGGQNLYGYTF. The CDR3 DNA follows: TGTGCCAGCAGCTTAGGGGGACAGAACCTCTATGGCTACACCTTC. Full variable domain (outside the CDR3, taken from reference TRBV13 and TRBJ1-2): AAGVIQSPRHLIKEKRETATLKCYPIPRHDTVYWYQQGPGQDPQFLISFYEKMQSDKGSIPDRFSAQQFSDYHSELNMSSLELGDSALYFCASSLGGQNLYGYTFGSGTRLTVV.

The genes are TRBV7-2 and TRBJ2-2; 10 nucleotides align to TRBD2. Germline CDR1 reads SGHTA; CDR2 reads FQGNSA. The V and J ends lost 3 bases and 0 bases, in that order; junction bases with no gene match: 1. The CDR3 has 16 residues. The CDR3 loop reads CASSFLAGANTGELFF. The CDR3 coding sequence is TGTGCCAGCAGCTTCCTAGCGGGGGCGAACACCGGGGAGCTGTTTTTT.

V is TRBV19 and J is TRBJ1-5; no definite D call. This CDR3 contains 15 residues. V was cut by 3 bases and J by 1 base, with 10 bases left in between. The germline V gene has CDR1 LNHDA and CDR2 SQIVND (reference sequence). CDR3 DNA: TGTGCCAGTAGTATCTGGGGTATCAGCAATCAGCCCCAGCATTTT. Protein: CASSIWGISNQPQHF.

V and J are TRBV6-1 and TRBJ2-7; tentative D call: TRBD2 (6 bases). The CDR3 length is 15 residues. Germline loops: CDR1 MNHNS, CDR2 SASEGT. The germline V and J ends were trimmed by 2 bases and 2 bases, with 13 bases remaining between them. In nucleotides, the CDR3 is TGTGCCAGCAGTGAACCGGGGTCGGGAGCCTACGAGCAGTACGTC. Encoded protein: CASSEPGSGAYEQYV.

Note on this clone: One junction end disagrees with the germline gene, perhaps due to a read error. The chain is built from TRBV6-4 and TRBJ1-4; D ambiguous. CDR1 and CDR2 (germline): MRHNA, SNTAGT. This CDR3 contains 13 residues. CDR3 protein: CASSDETNGKLFF. For the CDR3, the DNA is TGTGCCAGCAGTGACGAAACAAATGGAAAACTGTTTTTT.

V is TRBV7-8 and J is TRBJ1-1; 9 bases map to TRBD1. Trimming at V came to 5 bases and at J to 6 bases, leaving 16 bases not matched to a gene. Germline V gene sequence: CDR1 SGHVS, CDR2 FQNEAQ. The CDR3 loop spans 17 amino acids. CDR3: CASSPGQGGSTPAEAFF. CDR3 nucleotides: TGTGCCAGCAGCCCGGGACAGGGAGGGAGTACCCCCGCTGAAGCTTTCTTT.

The chain has TRBV7-8 and TRBJ2-1; D is undetermined. The CDR3 is made up of 14 amino acids. V lost 3 bases and J lost 5, with 11 bases in between. Germline CDR1 is SGHVS and CDR2 is FQNEAQ. The CDR3 here is CASSFRLDHNEQFF. For the CDR3, the DNA is TGTGCCAGCAGCTTCCGGTTGGACCACAATGAGCAGTTCTTC.

The J gene is TRBJ2-5, the V gene TRBV7-2; D is uncertain. V dropped 5 bases and J dropped 5 bases, with 12 bases sitting between them. Per germline, CDR1 SGHTA and CDR2 FQGNSA. CDR3 length equals 13 residues. The CDR3, as DNA: TGTGCCAGCAGCCCCAAAACCTCGGAGACCCAGTACTTC. Amino acid sequence: CASSPKTSETQYF.

The J gene is TRBJ2-3, the V gene TRBV29-1; D not resolved. V lost 5 bases and J 1 base, leaving 7 bases between the germline ends. Per germline, CDR1 SQVTM and CDR2 ANQGSEA. This CDR3 spans 12 amino acids. The CDR3 DNA is TGCAGCGTTCGCGGCCGCACAGATACGCAGTATTTT. As protein: CSVRGRTDTQYF.

The V call is TRBV9, the J call TRBJ1-6, with a tentative D call TRBD1 (6 bases). Germline V gene sequence: CDR1 SGDLS, CDR2 YYNGEE. The CDR3 covers 14 residues. The ends were cut back, 1 base at V and 9 bases at J, with 11 bases in the middle. The CDR3: CASSVTGFSSPLHF. The CDR3 DNA follows: TGTGCCAGCAGCGTAACAGGGTTCAGTTCACCCCTCCACTTT.

This clone has at least ten counts. V and J are TRBV7-6 and TRBJ1-1, with a possible D match to TRBD1 (5 bases). CDR1 SGHVS and CDR2 FNYEAQ come from the germline V gene. The CDR3 contains 13 residues. The V end lost 6 bases, the J end lost 7 bases, and 15 bases lay between the germline ends. In DNA, the CDR3 is TGTGCCAGCAGTGTAGCTGGGGGAGGTGAAGCTTTCTTT. It encodes CASSVAGGGEAFF.

This rearrangement joins TRBV19 to TRBJ2-1; 8 nucleotides agree with TRBD1. The CDR3 consists of 15 residues. Per germline, CDR1 LNHDA and CDR2 SQIVND (reference sequence). The trim removed 3 bases at V and 15 bases at J, leaving 16 bases unmatched. The CDR3 spells CASSMGRGLPEGWFF. The CDR3 nucleotides are TGTGCCAGTAGTATGGGCAGGGGGCTCCCTGAGGGATGGTTCTTC.

The chain couples TRBV7-2 to TRBJ2-3; 8 bases align to TRBD1. Germline trimming cut 1 base from V and 3 bases from J; bases unmatched to any gene: 0. Germline assignment: CDR1 SGHTA and CDR2 FQGNSA. This CDR3 has 14 amino acids. The CDR3 is CASSLDRGTDTQYF. In DNA, the CDR3 is TGTGCCAGCAGCTTAGACAGGGGGACAGATACGCAGTATTTT.

This clone turned up a few times. J is TRBJ1-2 and V is TRBV6-1; D is unresolved. CDR3 length: 12 amino acids. V was clipped by 2 bases and J by 5 bases, with 6 bases between them. CDR1 MNHNS and CDR2 SASEGT come from the germline V gene. The CDR3 bases are TGTGCCAGCAGTGAACAGGATTATGGCTACACCTTC. It translates to CASSEQDYGYTF.

This clone was detected a few times. The CDR3 DNA is TGTGCCAGCAGTTATGGGGGGGCGGGTTCACCCCTCCACTTT. Encoded protein: CASSYGGAGSPLHF. The genes are TRBV6-5 and TRBJ1-6, with D possibly matching TRBD1 (6 bases). The germline V gene has CDR1 MNHEY and CDR2 SVGAGI. The CDR3 covers 14 residues. Trimming stripped 3 bases from V and 9 bases from J, with 12 bases between.